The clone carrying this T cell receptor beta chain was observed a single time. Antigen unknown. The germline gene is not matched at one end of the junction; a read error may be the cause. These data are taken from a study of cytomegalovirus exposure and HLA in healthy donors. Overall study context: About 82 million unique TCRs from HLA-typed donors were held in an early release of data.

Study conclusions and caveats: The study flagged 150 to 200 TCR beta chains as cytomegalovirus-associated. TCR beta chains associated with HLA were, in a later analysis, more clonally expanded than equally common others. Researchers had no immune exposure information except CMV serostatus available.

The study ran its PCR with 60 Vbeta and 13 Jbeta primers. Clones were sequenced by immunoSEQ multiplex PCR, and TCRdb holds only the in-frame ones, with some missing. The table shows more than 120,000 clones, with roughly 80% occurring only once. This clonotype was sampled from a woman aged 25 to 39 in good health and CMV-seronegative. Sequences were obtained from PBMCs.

The CDR3 here is CASSEGSGGGRVSWYEQYF. The CDR3 coding sequence is TGTGCCAGCAGCGAAGGGAGTGGCGGGGGGCGGGTCTCTTGGTACGAGCAGTACTTC. V is TRBV6-1 and J is TRBJ2-7, with 8 bases identical to TRBD2. CDR1 is MNHNS and CDR2 is SASEGT in the germline V gene. This CDR3 is 19 amino acids long.